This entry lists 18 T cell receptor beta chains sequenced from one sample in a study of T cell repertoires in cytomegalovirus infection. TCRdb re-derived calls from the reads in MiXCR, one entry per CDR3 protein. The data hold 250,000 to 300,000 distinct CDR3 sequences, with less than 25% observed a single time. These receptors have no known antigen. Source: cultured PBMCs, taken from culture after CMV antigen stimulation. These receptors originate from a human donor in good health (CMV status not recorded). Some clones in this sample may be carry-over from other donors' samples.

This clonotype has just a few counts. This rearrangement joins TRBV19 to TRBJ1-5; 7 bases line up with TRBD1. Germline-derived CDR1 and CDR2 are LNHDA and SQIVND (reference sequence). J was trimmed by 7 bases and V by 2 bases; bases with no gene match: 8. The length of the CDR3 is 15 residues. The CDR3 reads CASSIIQQGLQPQHF. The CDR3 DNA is TGTGCCAGTAGTATAATCCAACAGGGGTTACAGCCCCAGCATTTT.

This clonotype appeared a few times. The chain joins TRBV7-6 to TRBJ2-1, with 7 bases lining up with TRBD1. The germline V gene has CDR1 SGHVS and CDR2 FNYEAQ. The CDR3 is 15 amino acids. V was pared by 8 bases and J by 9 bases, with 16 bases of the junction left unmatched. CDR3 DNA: TGTGCCAGCCAGCACAGGGACAGCCCGATGGGTGAGCAGTTCTTC. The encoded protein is CASQHRDSPMGEQFF.

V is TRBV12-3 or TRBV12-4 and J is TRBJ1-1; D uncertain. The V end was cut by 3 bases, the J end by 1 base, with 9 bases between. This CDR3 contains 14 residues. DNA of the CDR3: TGTGCCAGCAGTTTTAAGGGCGGGAACACTGAAGCTTTCTTT. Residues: CASSFKGGNTEAFF.

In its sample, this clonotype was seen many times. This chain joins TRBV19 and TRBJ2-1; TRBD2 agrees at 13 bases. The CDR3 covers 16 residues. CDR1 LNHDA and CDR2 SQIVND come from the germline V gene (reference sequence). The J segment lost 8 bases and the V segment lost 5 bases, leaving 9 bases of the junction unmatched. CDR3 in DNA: TGTGCCAGTAGTCCCGGACTAGCGGGAGTGAGGTATGAGCAGTTCTTC. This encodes CASSPGLAGVRYEQFF.

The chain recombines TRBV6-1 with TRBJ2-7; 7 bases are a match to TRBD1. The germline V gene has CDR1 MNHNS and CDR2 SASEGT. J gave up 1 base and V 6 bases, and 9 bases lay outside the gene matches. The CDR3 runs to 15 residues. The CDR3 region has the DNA TGTGCCAGCAGATACAACCGGGACAGTTCCTACGAGCAGTACTTC. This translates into CASRYNRDSSYEQYF.

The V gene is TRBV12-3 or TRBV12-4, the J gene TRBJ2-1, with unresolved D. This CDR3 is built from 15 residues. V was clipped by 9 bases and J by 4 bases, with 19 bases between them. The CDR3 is CASAEETAVYNEQFF. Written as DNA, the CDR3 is TGTGCCAGTGCTGAGGAGACTGCGGTTTACAATGAGCAGTTCTTC.

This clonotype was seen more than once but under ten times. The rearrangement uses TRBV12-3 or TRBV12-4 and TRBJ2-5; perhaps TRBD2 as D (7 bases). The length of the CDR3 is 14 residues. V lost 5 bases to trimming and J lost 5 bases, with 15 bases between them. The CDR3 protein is CASSPWGGRETQYF. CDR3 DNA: TGTGCCAGCAGTCCCTGGGGGGGCAGGGAGACCCAGTACTTC.

The chain's CDR3 is CASSSPGLGSYEQYV. CDR3 DNA sequence: TGTGCCAGCAGTTCCCCGGGACTAGGCTCCTACGAGCAGTACGTC. The V call is TRBV6-2 or TRBV6-3, the J call TRBJ2-7; TRBD2 agrees at 8 bases. V lost 4 bases, J lost 0 bases, and 5 bases stayed unmatched. Per the germline V gene, CDR1 is MNHEY and CDR2 is SVGEGT. The CDR3 covers 15 residues.

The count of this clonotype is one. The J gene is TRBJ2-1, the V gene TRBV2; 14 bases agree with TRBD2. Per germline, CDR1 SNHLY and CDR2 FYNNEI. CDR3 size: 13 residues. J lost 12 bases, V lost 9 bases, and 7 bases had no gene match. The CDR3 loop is CARGTSGSRGQFF. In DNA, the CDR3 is TGTGCCAGGGGGACTAGCGGGAGTCGGGGGCAGTTCTTC.

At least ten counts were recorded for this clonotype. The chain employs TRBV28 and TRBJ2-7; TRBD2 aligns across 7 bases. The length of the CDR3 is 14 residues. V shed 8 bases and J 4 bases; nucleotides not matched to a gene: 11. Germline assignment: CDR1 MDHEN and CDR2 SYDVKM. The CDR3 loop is CASCLATSPYEQYF. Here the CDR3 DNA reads TGTGCCAGCTGCCTCGCGACTAGCCCTTACGAGCAGTACTTC.

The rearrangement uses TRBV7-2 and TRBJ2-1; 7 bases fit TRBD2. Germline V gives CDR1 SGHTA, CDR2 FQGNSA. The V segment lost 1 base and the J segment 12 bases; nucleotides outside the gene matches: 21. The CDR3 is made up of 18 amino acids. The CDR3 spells CASSLGSSTAGPLYGQFF. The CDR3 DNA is TGTGCCAGCAGCTTAGGATCGTCCACAGCGGGACCACTTTACGGGCAGTTCTTC.

Here the CDR3 DNA reads TGTGCCAGCAGCTCTACAATAAGCGGGGTTAGGTACAATGAGCAGTTCTTC. Translated: CASSSTISGVRYNEQFF. The chain combines TRBV14 with TRBJ2-1; 7 positions match TRBD2. CDR1 is SGHDN, CDR2 FVKESK, per germline. This CDR3 is 17 amino acids long. Losses at the gene ends were 5 bases for V and 4 bases for J; bases not matched to a gene: 14.

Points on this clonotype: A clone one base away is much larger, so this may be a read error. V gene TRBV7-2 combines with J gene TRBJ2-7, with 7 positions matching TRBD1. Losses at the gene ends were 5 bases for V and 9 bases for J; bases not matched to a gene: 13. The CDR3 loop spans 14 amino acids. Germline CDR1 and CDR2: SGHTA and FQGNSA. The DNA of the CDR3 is TGTGCCAGCAGCCGGGACAGCCTTTCTGAGGGGCAGTACGTC. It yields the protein CASSRDSLSEGQYV.

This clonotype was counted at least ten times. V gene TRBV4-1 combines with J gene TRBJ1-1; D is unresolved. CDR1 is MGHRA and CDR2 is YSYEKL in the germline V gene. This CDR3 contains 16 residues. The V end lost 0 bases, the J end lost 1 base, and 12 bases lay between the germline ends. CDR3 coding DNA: TGCGCCAGCAGCCAAGATGGTACGATGAGGAACACTGAAGCTTTCTTT. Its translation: CASSQDGTMRNTEAFF.

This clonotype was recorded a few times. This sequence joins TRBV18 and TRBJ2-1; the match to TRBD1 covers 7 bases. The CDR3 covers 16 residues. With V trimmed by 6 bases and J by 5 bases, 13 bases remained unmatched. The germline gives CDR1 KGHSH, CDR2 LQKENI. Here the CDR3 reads CASSLKVRGIDNEQFF. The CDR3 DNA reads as TGTGCCAGCTCCCTCAAGGTCAGGGGGATAGACAATGAGCAGTTCTTC.

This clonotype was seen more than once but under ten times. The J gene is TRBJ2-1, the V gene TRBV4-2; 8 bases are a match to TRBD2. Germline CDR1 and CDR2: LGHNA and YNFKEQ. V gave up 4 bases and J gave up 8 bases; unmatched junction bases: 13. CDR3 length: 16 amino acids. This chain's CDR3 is CASSRNLGLVGDEQFF. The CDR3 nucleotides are TGTGCCAGCAGCCGGAACCTGGGACTAGTCGGTGATGAGCAGTTCTTC.

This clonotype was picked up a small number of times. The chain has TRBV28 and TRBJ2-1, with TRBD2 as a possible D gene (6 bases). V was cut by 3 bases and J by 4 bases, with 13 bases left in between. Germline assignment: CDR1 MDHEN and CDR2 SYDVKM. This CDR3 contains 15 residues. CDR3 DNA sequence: TGTGCCAGCAGTTTCGGGGGACGGATATACAATGAGCAGTTCTTC. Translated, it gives CASSFGGRIYNEQFF.

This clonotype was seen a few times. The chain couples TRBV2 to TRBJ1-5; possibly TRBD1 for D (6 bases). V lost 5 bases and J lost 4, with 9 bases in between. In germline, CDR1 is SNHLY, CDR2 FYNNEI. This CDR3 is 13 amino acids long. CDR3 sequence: CASSWDINQPQHF. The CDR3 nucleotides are TGTGCCAGCAGTTGGGACATTAATCAGCCCCAGCATTTT.